This paragraph reports one T cell receptor (beta chain). The sample belongs to a study of technical replicates of blood from a handful of donors. Method: immunoSEQ multiplex PCR; TCRdb's copy keeps in-frame clones and lacks some. The sample lists 70,000 to 95,000 clones, around 97% occurring once. In germline, CDR1 is LGHNT, CDR2 FRNRAP. Trimming at V came to 5 bases and at J to 2 bases, leaving 0 bases not matched to a gene. The CDR3 totals 13 residues. What was sequenced was T cells isolated from PBMCs. The TCR was taken from a human donor in good health. The chain couples TRBV12-5 to TRBJ1-5, with TRBD1 identical over 7 bases. CDR3 DNA sequence: TGTGCTAGTGGTGGGACAGGCAATCAGCCCCAGCATTTT. Residues: CASGGTGNQPQHF.